This record covers a single TCR beta chain. The antigen remains undetermined. The entry originates in a study of CD8 T cells in ankylosing spondylitis. Study outcomes and limitations: Characteristic, it appeared, of ankylosing spondylitis blood was a TCR beta motif of roughly eight highly homologous variants. Significant enrichment of disease-linked clones was reported in matched ankylosing spondylitis synovial fluid. Earlier work had already found some motif variants in reactive arthritis synovial fluid and blood.

The CDR3 totals 14 residues. After removal of 8 bases from V and 3 bases from J, the junction contained 4 bases not matched to a gene. Germline values: CDR1 MGHDK, CDR2 SYGVNS. Using quantitative 5'-RACE with molecular barcodes, the authors made TCR beta libraries. TCRdb independently ran MiXCR on the 5' RACE reads; one entry per CDR3 protein. The sample contains fewer than 650,000 distinct CDR3 sequences, 9.5% to 15% of which appear only once. The TCR originated in a male donor with ankylosing spondylitis. Sequencing was carried out using blood, either unsorted or a sorted T cell fraction (not recorded which). The rearrangement joins TRBV25-1 to TRBJ2-2; TRBD1 aligns across 9 bases. DNA for the CDR3: TGTGCCAGCTTAGGACAGGGGTACACCGGGGAGCTGTTTTTT. Encoded protein: CASLGQGYTGELFF.